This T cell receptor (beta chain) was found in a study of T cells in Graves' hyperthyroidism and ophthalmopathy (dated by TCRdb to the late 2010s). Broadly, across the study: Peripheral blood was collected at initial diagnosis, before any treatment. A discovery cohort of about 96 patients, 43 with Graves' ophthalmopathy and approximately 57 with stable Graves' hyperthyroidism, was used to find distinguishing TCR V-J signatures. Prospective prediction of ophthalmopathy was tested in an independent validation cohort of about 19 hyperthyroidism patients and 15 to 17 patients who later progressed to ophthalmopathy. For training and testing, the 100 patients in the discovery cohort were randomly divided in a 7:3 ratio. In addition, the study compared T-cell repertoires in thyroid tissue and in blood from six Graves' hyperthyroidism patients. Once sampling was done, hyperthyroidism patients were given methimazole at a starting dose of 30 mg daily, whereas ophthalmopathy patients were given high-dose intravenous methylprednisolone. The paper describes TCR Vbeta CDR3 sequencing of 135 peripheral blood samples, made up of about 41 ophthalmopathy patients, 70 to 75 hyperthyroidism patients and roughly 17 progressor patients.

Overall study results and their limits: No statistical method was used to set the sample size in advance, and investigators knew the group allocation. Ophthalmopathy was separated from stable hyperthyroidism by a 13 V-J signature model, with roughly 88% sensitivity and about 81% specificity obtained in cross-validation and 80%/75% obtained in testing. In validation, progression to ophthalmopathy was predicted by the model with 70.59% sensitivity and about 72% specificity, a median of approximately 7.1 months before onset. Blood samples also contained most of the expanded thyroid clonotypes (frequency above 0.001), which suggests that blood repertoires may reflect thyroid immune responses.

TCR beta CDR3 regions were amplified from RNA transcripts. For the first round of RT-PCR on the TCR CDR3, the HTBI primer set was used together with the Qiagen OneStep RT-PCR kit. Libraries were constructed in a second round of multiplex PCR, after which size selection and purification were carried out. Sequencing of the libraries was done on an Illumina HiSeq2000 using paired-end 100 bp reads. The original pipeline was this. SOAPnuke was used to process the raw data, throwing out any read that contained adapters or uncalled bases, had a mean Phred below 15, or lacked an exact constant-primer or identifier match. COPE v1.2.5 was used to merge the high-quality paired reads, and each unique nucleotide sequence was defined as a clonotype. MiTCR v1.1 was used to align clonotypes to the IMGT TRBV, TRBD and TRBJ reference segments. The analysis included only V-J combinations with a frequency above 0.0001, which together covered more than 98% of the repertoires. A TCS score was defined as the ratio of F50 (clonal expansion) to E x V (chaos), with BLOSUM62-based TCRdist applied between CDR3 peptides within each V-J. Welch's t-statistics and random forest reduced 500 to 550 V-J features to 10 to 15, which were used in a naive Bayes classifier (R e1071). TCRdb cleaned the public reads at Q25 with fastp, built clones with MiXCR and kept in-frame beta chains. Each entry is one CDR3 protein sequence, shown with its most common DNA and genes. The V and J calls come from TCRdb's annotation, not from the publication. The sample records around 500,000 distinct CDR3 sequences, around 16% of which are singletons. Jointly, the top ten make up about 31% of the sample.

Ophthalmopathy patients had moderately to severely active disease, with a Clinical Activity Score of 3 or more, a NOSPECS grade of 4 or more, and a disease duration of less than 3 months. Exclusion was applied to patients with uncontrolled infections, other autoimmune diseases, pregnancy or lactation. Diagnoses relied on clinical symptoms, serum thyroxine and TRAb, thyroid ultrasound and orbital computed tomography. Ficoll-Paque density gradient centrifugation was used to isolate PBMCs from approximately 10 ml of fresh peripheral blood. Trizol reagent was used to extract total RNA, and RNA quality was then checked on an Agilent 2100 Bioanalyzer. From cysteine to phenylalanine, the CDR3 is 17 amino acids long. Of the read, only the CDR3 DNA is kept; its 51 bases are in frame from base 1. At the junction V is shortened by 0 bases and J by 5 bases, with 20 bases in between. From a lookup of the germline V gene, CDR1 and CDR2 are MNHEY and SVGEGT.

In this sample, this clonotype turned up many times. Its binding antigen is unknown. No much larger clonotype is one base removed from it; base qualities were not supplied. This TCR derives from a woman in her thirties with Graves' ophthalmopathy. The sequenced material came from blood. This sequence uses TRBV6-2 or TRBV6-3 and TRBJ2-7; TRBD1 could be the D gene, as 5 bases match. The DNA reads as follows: TGTGCCAGCAGTTACTCGAACAGGCCTTCCCCAAGCGACGAGCAGTACTTC. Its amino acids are CASSYSNRPSPSDEQYF.